The T cell receptor beta chain under discussion was sequenced for a study of blood T cell repertoires in COVID-19. Study-wide context: Italy, Spain and the United States were the sources of the convalescent and acute COVID-19 samples.

CDR3 size: 14 residues. V lost 2 bases, J lost 2 bases, and 10 bases lay in between. Germline V gene lookup returns CDR1 SGHAT and CDR2 FQNNGV. In the authors' workflow: Estimation of nucleated cell counts relied on the amplification of reference gene primers. Libraries were prepared by immunoSEQ multiplex PCR; TCRdb keeps only in-frame clonotypes and omits some of them. The D gene and trimming were derived from the DNA, and the V and J assignments and clone size from that table. Here the sample spans 200,000 or so clones, about nine tenths being singletons. The sample comprised peripheral blood. This TCR was sampled from a woman between 45 and 60 years old with acute or convalescent COVID-19. The chain couples TRBV11-2 to TRBJ2-7, with D possibly TRBD1 on 6 matching bases. CDR3 nucleotides: TGTGCCAGCAGCTTACGGGACACGGCCTACGAGCAGTACTTC. Translating it yields CASSLRDTAYEQYF.